The sequence of this T cell receptor (beta chain) was determined in a study of PD-1 blockade in classical Hodgkin lymphoma. About the study: The patients were dosed with nivolumab 3 mg/kg, infused intravenously every 2 weeks.

As for this clone: Its antigen is unknown.

Overall study findings and caveats: Baseline TCR diversity was reportedly lower in newly diagnosed patients than in healthy donors. It was reported as lower still in relapsed/refractory patients. Patients starting nivolumab under 1 year after ASCT were excluded.

Time point indicated: cycle 4 day 1 (C4D1), after 5 to 7 weeks of nivolumab. All patients experienced relapse after autologous stem cell transplantation, and brentuximab vedotin exposure was variable. Measured with immunoSEQ multiplex PCR; TCRdb has only the in-frame clones, and not every one. The sample yields about 32,000 clones, 65% to 85% seen once. Germline V gene lookup returns CDR1 KGHSH and CDR2 LQKENI. J was trimmed by 5 bases and V by 2 bases; bases with no gene match: 8. The CDR3 runs 16 residues. The TCR sequence derives from a human donor with classical Hodgkin lymphoma. The V call is TRBV18, the J call TRBJ2-5; 10 nucleotides match TRBD2. Sequencing was performed on peripheral blood mononuclear cells (PBMCs), taken before the fourth cycle of nivolumab. The CDR3 region has the DNA TGTGCCAGCTCACCAAGCCCAACTAGCGGGACGGAGACCCAGTACTTC. Protein: CASSPSPTSGTETQYF.